This record looks at one TCR beta chain sequence and its context. The junction shows a germline mismatch at one end, possibly a read error. Source study methods: Amplification from reference gene primers served as the basis for estimated nucleated cell counts. Sequenced by immunoSEQ multiplex PCR; TCRdb stores in-frame clones only, minus some. That table is the source of V, J and clone size, and D and trimming were worked out from the DNA. The sample carries just over 25,000 clones, around 87% recorded once. These data are taken from a study of blood T cell repertoires in COVID-19. Overall study context: Donors in the United States, Italy and Spain gave samples during acute or convalescent COVID-19. PBMCs, B-cell-depleted T cells, or T cells provided the cDNA or gDNA that made up the material.

Sequenced sample: peripheral blood. The receptor was derived from a man in his 70s with acute or convalescent COVID-19.

CDR3: CTSTPDRGHNYGYTF. In nucleotides, the CDR3 is TGTACCAGTACCCCAGACAGGGGACATAACTATGGCTACACCTTC. V is TRBV19 and J is TRBJ1-2; 8 nucleotides line up with TRBD1. This CDR3 is built from 15 residues. Germline V gene sequence: CDR1 LNHDA, CDR2 SQIVND (reference sequence).